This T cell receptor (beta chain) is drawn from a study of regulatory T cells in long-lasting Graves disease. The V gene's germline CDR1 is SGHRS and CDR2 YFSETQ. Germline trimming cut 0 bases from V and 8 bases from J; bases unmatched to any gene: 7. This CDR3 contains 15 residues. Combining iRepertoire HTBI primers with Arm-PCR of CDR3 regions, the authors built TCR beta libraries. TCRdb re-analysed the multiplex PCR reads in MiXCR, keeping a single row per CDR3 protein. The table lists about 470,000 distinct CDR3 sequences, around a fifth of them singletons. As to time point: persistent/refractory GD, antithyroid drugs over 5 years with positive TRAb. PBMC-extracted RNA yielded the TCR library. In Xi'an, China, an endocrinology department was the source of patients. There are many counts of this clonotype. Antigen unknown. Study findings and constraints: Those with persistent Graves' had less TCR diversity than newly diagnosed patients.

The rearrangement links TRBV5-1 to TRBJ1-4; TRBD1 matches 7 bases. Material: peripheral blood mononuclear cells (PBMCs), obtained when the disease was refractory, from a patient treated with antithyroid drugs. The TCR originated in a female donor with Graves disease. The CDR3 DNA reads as TGCGCCAGCAGCTTGGGACAGGGTAGCGACGAAAAACTGTTTTTT. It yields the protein CASSLGQGSDEKLFF.